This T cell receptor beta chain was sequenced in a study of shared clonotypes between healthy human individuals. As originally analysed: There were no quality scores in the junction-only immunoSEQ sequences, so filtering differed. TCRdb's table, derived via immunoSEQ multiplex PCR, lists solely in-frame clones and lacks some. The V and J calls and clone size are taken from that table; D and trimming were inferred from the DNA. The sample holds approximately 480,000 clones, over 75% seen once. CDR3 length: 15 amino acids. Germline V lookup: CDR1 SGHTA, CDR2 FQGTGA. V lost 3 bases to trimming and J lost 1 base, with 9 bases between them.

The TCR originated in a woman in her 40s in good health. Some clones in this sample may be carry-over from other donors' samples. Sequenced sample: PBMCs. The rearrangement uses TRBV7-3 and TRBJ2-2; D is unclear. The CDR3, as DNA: TGTGCCAGCAGCTTGCTAGTAGAGAACACCGGGGAGCTGTTTTTT. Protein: CASSLLVENTGELFF. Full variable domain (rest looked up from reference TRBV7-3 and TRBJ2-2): GAGVSQTPSNKVTEKGKYVELRCDPISGHTALYWYRQSLGQGPEFLIYFQGTGAADDSGLPNDRFFAVRPEGSVSTLKIQRTERGDSAVYLCASSLLVENTGELFFGEGSRLTVL.